These 2 T cell receptor beta chains originate from one sample sequenced in a study of blood T cell repertoires in COVID-19. Produced via immunoSEQ multiplex PCR; TCRdb's table is partial and in-frame only. The sample consists of 350,000 to 400,000 clones, around 87% of them appearing once. The material sequenced was PBMCs or T cells enriched from blood (not recorded which). The receptors originated from a middle-aged man in a cohort exposed to, infected with or recovered from COVID-19 (not recorded which).

The chain combines TRBV6-5 with TRBJ1-6; D is uncertain. Germline CDR1 reads MNHEY; CDR2 reads SVGAGI. The CDR3 covers 14 residues. The ends were cut back, 6 bases at V and 7 bases at J, with 13 bases in the middle. The CDR3 protein is CASSLGLANSPLHF. DNA of the CDR3: TGTGCCAGCAGCCTTGGACTGGCAAATTCACCCCTCCACTTT.

Note on this clone: The identical CDR3 is also encoded by other nucleotide sequences in the sample. This chain connects TRBV19 to TRBJ1-2; 11 bases match TRBD1. This CDR3 comprises 14 residues. Germline CDR1 and CDR2: LNHDA and SQIVND (reference sequence). Trimming removed 4 bases from V and 6 bases from J; junction bases left unmatched: 4. CDR3 sequence reads: CASSRRDRGNGYTF. The CDR3 bases are TGTGCCAGTAGTAGACGGGACAGGGGGAATGGCTACACCTTC.